This TCR beta chain stems from a study of Graves' ophthalmopathy and Graves' hyperthyroidism. Findings and limits, study-wide: From stable hyperthyroidism, ophthalmopathy was separated by a 13-signature model with 85% to 90% sensitivity and under 84% specificity.

Transcripts of RNA were the source for amplifying TCR beta CDR3 regions. An opening RT-PCR round employed HTBI primers and preceded a second-round multiplex PCR. MiXCR, run by TCRdb on the multiplex PCR reads, gives a single entry per CDR3 protein. The sample shows some 250,000 distinct CDR3 sequences, around 50% of them seen only once. The CDR3 has 13 residues. Germline V gene lookup returns CDR1 DFQATT and CDR2 SNEGSKA (reference sequence). The ends were cut back, 4 bases at V and 1 base at J, with 10 bases in the middle. Remarks on this clonotype: The antigen remains unidentified.

Researchers turned away patients with other autoimmune diseases, uncontrolled infections, pregnancy or lactation. The sequencing sample was made of peripheral blood. The chain carries TRBV20-1 and TRBJ2-5; D gene uncertain. This TCR came from an adult man with Graves' ophthalmopathy. CDR3 in DNA: TGCAGTGCTACCGACAAGCCCCAAGAGACCCAGTACTTC. It specifies CSATDKPQETQYF.